This T cell receptor beta chain was documented in a study of T cell clonotyping in hematopoietic cell transplantation (dated by TCRdb to the early 2020s). For context, the study as a whole: A total of over 130 blood samples were gathered in the study from 30 to 35 consecutive transplant recipients along with their related donors. Patients were recruited between September 2015 and January 2017 and followed until late 2020 or death.

The label giving this sample's time point can be read as: 100 days after allo-HCT. Blood from recipients was drawn about 28 days before transplant and again at days 30, 100 and 180 after transplant. Using Nuclei Lysis Solution, genomic DNA was extracted from unfractionated peripheral blood mononuclear cells that were either fresh or cryopreserved. The immunoSEQ assay, a bias-controlled multiplex PCR using V- and J-specific primers, was used to amplify TCR beta CDR3 regions from genomic DNA. In a second PCR step, the CDR3 amplicons were tagged with a proprietary barcode plus Illumina adapter sequences. CDR3 libraries were sequenced on an Illumina MiSeq instrument. The authors processed their data as follows. Export and quality control were handled in immunoSEQ Analyzer 3.0, while downstream analyses relied on R Bioconductor and Immunarch. Only productive rearrangements in the normalized downsampled data set went into calculating the repertoire metrics. Pathologically expanded clonotypes were defined as those larger than 5 templates in the normalized cohort. Repertoire diversity was measured with the Inverse Simpson Index. To capture all clonotypes, CMV-specificity analyses were performed on the non-normalized data set. Entries here come from immuneACCESS through TCRdb and include only in-frame sequences with V and J called. Some clones fail to appear in such tables; in the studies checked, an unresolved V gene covers under half of the shortfall, and the cause of the remainder is unknown. Clone size and V and J calls were adopted from that table, with D and trimming inferred from the DNA. This sample lists some 6,300 clones; around nine tenths were detected once. Jointly, the top ten make up around 5.5% of the sample.

General study outcomes and caveats: Overlap with donor repertoires was found for only a small fraction of recipient repertoires, with over 97% found to appear de novo at the given depth. Recipient TCR diversity fell after transplant, with pathologically expanded clonotypes rising progressively from day 30 to day 180. Sample size was limited, and cells were not sorted, so CD4 and CD8 repertoire contributions could not be separated. Inverse Simpson Index values from donors and from recipients before transplant predicted broader TCR repertoire diversity after transplant.

At the junction V is shortened by 6 bases and J by 6 bases, with 24 bases in between. Sequences LNHDA (CDR1) and SQIVND (CDR2) are obtained from the germline V gene (reference sequence). The CDR3 numbers 17 residues from cysteine through phenylalanine. Only CDR3 DNA remains: 51 bases, in frame from the first base. Remarks on this clone: Its antigen has not been determined. Within one base of it there is no much larger clone, and no base qualities were kept.

The chain is assembled from TRBV19 and TRBJ2-1; the D gene is perhaps TRBD2, from 6 matching bases. This material consisted of peripheral blood mononuclear cells, taken 100 days after allogeneic stem cell transplant. The TCR was taken from a female patient in her thirties or forties who had an allogeneic stem cell transplant from a related donor, so the T cells may come from the graft donor. Some clones in this sample may be carry-over from other donors' samples. Here is the DNA: TGTGCCAGTAGCCGAGAACCTACGGGGAGGTTGGGCAATGAGCAGTTCTTC. Translation gives CASSREPTGRLGNEQFF.